This T cell receptor beta chain comes out of a study of blood T cell repertoires in COVID-19 (dated by TCRdb to the early 2020s). Some background on the complete study: Samples from collaborators originated in the United States, Italy and Spain and spanned both the acute and convalescent phases of COVID-19. The prospective study material was composed of cDNA or gDNA derived from T cells, B-cell-depleted T cells, or PBMCs. Deeply sampled blood TCRbeta repertoires from subjects exposed to, actively infected with, or recovered from COVID-19 were included in the dataset. The repertoires were released in a freely available public database intended as a resource for research on the immune response to SARS-CoV-2. Samples came from the ongoing ImmuneRACE study (first 160 participants) plus 1,254 subjects from 6 global collaborators. The sample metadata nearly always contained a de-identified subject ID, COVID-19 status, age in years and sex. Where available, HLA class I and class II types were taken from metadata supplied by the sample provider and were not determined by assay-based typing. Study-wide conclusions, independent of this receptor: The quantity of clinical and demographic metadata differed by source and by participant and was supplied without curation.

To note about this clone: What antigen it recognizes has not been identified. Base qualities are not provided; no much larger clone lies one nucleotide away.

Based on the germline V gene (reference sequence), the CDR1 and CDR2 sequences are LNHDA and SQIVND. From the cysteine up to the phenylalanine, the CDR3 has a length of 15 residues. Left in the record is the CDR3 DNA by itself, 45 bases read in frame from the first base. Trimming takes 4 bases from V and 2 bases from J, and the germline ends sit 13 bases apart. Whole blood was collected in K2EDTA tubes by collaborating institutions according to the institutions' own protocols. For TCRbeta analysis, collaborators shipped samples in one of three forms: frozen whole blood, isolated PBMCs, or DNA extracted from either of those sample types. The immunoSEQ Assay, a bias-controlled multiplex PCR, was used to amplify TCRbeta CDR3 regions from genomic DNA. The authors processed their data as follows. The number of nucleated cells in each sample was estimated from the amplification of reference gene primers within the assay. To quantify the absolute abundance of each unique TCRbeta CDR3 rearrangement, sequence reads were collapsed and filtered. For each sample, productive Simpson clonality was calculated by taking the square root of Simpson's diversity index across productive rearrangements. In its TCRdb copy, this immuneACCESS table keeps in-frame sequences only and misses some clones. Where compared with another copy, unresolved V genes explain less than half of these, and the others have no known cause. The V and J calls and clone size come from that table; D and trimming were worked out from the DNA. The sample profile shows 80,000 or so clones; approximately 86% of them were found once. The ten largest clonotypes hold 1.5% to 2.5% of the sample.

The sequenced material came from peripheral blood. This chain is built from TRBV19 and TRBJ2-3; matching of 6 bases hints at TRBD1 as the D gene. This receptor was taken from a woman aged 55-69 years with acute or convalescent COVID-19. The CDR3 protein: CASSTPGHHTDTQYF. The nucleotide sequence reads as follows: TGTGCCAGTAGTACTCCGGGACATCACACAGATACGCAGTATTTT.